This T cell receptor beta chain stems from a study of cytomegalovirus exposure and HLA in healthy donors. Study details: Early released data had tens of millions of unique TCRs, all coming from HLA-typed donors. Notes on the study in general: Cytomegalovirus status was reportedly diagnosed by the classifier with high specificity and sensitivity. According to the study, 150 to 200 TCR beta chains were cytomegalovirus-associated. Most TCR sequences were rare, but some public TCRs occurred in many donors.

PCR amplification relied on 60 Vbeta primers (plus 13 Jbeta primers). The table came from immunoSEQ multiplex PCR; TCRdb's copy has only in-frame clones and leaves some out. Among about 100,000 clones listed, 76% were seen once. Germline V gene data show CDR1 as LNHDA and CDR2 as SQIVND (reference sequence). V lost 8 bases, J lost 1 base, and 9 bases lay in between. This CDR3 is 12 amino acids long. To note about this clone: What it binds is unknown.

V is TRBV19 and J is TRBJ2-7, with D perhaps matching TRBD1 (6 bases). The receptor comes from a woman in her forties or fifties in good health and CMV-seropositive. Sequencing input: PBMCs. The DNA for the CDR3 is TGTGCCAGTTCGACAGGTTCCTACGAGCAGTACTTC. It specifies CASSTGSYEQYF.